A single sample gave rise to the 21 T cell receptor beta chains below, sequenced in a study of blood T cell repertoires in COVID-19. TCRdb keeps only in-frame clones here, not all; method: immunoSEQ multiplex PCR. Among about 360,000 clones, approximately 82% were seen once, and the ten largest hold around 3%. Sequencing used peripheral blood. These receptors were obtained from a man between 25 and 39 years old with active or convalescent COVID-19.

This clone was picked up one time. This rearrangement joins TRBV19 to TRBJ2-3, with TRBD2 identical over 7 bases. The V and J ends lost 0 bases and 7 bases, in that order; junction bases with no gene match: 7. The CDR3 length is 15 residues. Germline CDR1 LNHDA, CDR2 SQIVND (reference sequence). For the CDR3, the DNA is TGTGCCAGTAGTATAGATCTGGGAGGGCCGAATACGCAGTATTTT. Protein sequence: CASSIDLGGPNTQYF. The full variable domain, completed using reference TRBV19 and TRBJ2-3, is DGGITQSPKYLFRKEGQNVTLSCEQNLNHDAMYWYRQDPGQGLRLIYYSQIVNDFQKGDIAEGYSVSREKKESFPLTVTSAQKNPTAFYLCASSIDLGGPNTQYFGPGTRLTVL.

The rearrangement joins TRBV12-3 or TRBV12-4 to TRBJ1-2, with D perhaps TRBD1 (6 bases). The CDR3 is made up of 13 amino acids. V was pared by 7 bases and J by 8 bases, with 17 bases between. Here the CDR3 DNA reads TGTGCCAGCACCCAAAAGGGGACACACGGCTACACCTTC. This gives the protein CASTQKGTHGYTF.

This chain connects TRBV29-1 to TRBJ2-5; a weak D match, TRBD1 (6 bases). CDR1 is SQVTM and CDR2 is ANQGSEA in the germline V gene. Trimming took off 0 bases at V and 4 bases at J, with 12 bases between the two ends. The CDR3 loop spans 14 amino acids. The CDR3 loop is CSVEDRVQGETQYF. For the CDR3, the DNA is TGCAGCGTTGAAGATAGGGTACAGGGAGAGACCCAGTACTTC. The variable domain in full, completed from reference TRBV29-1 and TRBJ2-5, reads SAVISQKPSRDICQRGTSLTIQCQVDSQVTMMFWYRQQPGQSLTLIATANQGSEATYESGFVIDKFPISRPNLTFSTLTVSNMSPEDSSIYLCSVEDRVQGETQYFGPGTRLLVL.

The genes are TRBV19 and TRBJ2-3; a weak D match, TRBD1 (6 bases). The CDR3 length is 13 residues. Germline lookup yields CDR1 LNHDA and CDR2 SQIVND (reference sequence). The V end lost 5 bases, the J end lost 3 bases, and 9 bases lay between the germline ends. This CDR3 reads CASSGGITDTQYF. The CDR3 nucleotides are TGTGCCAGTAGTGGGGGCATAACAGATACGCAGTATTTT.

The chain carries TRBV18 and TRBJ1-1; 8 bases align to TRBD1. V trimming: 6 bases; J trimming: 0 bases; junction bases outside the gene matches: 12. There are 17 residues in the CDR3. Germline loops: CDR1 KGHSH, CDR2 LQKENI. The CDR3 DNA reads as TGTGCCAGCTCCCCAACCAGGACAGGGAGGTTGAACACTGAAGCTTTCTTT. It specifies CASSPTRTGRLNTEAFF.

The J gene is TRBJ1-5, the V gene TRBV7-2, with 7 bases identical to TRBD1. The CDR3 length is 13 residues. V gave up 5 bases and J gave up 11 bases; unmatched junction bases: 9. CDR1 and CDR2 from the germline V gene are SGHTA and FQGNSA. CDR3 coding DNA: TGTGCCAGCAGCCCGGACAGGTTCGGAGCCCAGCATTTT. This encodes CASSPDRFGAQHF.

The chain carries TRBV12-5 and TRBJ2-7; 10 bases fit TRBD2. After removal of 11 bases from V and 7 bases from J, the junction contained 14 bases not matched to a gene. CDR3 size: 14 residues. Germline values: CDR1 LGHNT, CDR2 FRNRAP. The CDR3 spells CACTKREGHLEQYF. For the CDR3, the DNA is TGTGCTTGTACTAAGCGGGAGGGGCACCTGGAGCAGTACTTC. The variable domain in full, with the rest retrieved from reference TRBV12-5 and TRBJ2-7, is DARVTQTPRHKVTEMGQEVTMRCQPILGHNTVFWYRQTMMQGLELLAYFRNRAPLDDSGMPKDRFSAEMPDATLATLKIQPSEPRDSAVYFCACTKREGHLEQYFGPGTRLTVT.

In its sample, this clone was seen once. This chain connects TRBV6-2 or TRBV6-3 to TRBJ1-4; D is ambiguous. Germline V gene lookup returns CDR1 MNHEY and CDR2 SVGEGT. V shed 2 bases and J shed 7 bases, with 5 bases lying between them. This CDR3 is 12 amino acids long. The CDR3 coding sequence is TGTGCCAGCAGTTACGGAGGTGAAAAACTGTTTTTT. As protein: CASSYGGEKLFF.

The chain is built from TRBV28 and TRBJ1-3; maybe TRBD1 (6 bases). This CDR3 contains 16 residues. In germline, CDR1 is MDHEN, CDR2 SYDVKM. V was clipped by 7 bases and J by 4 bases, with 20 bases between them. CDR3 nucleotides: TGTGCCAGCAACAAACATGAACAGGGCTCCGGAAACACCATATATTTT. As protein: CASNKHEQGSGNTIYF. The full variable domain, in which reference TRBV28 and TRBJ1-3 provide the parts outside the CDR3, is DVKVTQSSRYLVKRTGEKVFLECVQDMDHENMFWYRQDPGLGLRLIYFSYDVKMKEKGDIPEGYSVSREKKERFSLILESASTNQTSMYLCASNKHEQGSGNTIYFGEGSWLTVV.

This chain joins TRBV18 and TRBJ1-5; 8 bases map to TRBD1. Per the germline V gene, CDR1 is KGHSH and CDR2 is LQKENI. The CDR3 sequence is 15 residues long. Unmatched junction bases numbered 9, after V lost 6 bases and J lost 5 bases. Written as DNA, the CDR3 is TGTGCCAGCTCTCAAGGGACAGGCGGATATCAGCCCCAGCATTTT. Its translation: CASSQGTGGYQPQHF.

CDR3 DNA: TGTGCCAGCAGAATTTCGATCCCCCCGAGATACAATGAGCAGTTCTTC. It encodes CASRISIPPRYNEQFF. The chain uses TRBV21-1 and TRBJ2-1; TRBD2, as called in the table, went unchecked against the DNA. TRBV21-1 is annotated as a pseudogene. This CDR3 region has 16 residues.

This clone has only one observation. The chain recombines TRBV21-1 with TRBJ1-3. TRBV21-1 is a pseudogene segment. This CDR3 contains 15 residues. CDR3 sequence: CASSKASGSGNTIYF. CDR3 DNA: TGTGCCAGCAGCAAAGCCTCGGGCTCTGGAAACACCATATATTTT.

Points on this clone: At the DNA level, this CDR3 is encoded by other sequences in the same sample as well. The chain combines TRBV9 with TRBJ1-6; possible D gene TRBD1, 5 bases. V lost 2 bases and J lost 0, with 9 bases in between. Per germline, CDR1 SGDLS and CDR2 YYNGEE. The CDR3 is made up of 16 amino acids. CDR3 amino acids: CASSVGGSSYNSPLHF. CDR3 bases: TGTGCCAGCAGCGTTGGGGGGAGCTCCTATAATTCACCCCTCCACTTT.

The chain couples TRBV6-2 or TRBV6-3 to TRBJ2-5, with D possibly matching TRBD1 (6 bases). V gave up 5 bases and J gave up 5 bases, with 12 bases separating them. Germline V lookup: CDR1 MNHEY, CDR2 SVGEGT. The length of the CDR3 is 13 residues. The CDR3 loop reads CASSTYRGETQYF. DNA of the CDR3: TGTGCCAGCAGTACCTATAGGGGGGAGACCCAGTACTTC.

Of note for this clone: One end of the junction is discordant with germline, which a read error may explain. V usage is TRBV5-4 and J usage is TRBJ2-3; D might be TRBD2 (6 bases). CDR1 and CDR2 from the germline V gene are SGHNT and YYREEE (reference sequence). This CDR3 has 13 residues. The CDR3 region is CASRLEGTDTQYF. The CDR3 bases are TGTGCCAGCAGGTTGGAGGGGACAGATACGCAGTATTTT.

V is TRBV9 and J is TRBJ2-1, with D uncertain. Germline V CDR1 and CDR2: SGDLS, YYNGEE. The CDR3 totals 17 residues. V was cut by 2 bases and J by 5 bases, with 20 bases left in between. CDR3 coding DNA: TGTGCCAGCAGCGTCAGTGAGGTTAGTCCCATAGACAATGAGCAGTTCTTC. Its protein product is CASSVSEVSPIDNEQFF. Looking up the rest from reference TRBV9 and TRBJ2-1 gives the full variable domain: DSGVTQTPKHLITATGQRVTLRCSPRSGDLSVYWYQQSLDQGLQFLIQYYNGEERAKGNILERFSAQQFPDLHSELNLSSLELGDSALYFCASSVSEVSPIDNEQFFGPGTRLTVL.

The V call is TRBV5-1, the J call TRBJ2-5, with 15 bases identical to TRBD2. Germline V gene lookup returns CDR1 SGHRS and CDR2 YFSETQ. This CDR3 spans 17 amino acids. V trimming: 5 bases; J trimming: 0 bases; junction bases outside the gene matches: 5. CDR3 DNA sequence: TGCGCCAGCAGGCGGACTAGCGGGGGGGCGGACCAAGAGACCCAGTACTTC. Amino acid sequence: CASRRTSGGADQETQYF.

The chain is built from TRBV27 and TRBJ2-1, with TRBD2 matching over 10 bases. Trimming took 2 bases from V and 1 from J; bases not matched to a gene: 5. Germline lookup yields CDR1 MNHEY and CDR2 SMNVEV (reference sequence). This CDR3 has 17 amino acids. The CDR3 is CASSLRTSGYSYNEQFF. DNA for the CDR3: TGTGCCAGCAGTTTAAGGACTAGCGGTTATTCCTACAATGAGCAGTTCTTC.

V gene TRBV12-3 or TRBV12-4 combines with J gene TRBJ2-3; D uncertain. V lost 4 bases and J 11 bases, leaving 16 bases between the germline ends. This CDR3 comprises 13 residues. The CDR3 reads CASSSISWSWQYF. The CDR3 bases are TGTGCCAGCAGTTCCATTAGTTGGTCGTGGCAGTATTTT.

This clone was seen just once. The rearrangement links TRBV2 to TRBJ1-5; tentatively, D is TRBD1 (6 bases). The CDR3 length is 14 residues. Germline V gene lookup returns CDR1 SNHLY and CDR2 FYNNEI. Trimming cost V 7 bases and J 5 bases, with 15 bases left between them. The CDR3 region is CASTLQGRDQPQHF. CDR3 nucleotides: TGTGCCAGCACGCTCCAGGGGCGCGATCAGCCCCAGCATTTT.

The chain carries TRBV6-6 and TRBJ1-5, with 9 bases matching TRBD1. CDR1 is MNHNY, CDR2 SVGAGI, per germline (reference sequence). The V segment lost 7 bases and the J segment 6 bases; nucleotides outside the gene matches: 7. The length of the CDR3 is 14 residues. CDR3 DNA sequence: TGTGCCAGCAACAGGGGGCCGGGCAGTCAGCCCCAGCATTTT. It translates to CASNRGPGSQPQHF.